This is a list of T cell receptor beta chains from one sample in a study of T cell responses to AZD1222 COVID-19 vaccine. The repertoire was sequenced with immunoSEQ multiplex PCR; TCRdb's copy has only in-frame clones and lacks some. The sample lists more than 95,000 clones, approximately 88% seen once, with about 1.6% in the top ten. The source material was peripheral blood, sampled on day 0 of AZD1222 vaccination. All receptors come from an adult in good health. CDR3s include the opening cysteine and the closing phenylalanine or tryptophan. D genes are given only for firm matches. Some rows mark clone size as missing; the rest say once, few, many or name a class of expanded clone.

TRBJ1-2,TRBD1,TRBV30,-,TGTGCCTGGACGCTCCGGGACAGGGCGTATGGCTACACCTTC,CAWTLRDRAYGYTF
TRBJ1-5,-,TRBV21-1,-,TGTGCCAGCAGCAAAGCTCCAAATCCCGGGGGGGATAGCAATCAGCCCCAGCATTTT,CASSKAPNPGGDSNQPQHF
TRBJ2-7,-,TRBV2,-,TGTGCCAGCAGTGGACAGGTTGCCTACGAGCAGTACTTC,CASSGQVAYEQYF
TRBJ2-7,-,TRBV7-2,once,TGTGCCAGCAGCCTAGGGCGGGGATCCGAGCAGTACTTC,CASSLGRGSEQYF
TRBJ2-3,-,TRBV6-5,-,TGTGCCAGCAGGCGACAGGATTCTAGCACAGATACGCAGTATTTT,CASRRQDSSTDTQYF
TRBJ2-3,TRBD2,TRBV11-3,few,TGTGCCAGCAGCTTCCGGACTAGCGAGGTCACAGATACGCAGTATTTT,CASSFRTSEVTDTQYF
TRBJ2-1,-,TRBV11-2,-,TGTGCCAGCAGCGAAGCCCTCCAGGGCCCCTACAATGAGCAGTTCTTC,CASSEALQGPYNEQFF
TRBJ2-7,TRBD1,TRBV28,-,TGTGCCAGCAGTTTTCAAACCGCCGGACAGGCGTACTACGAGCAGTACTTC,CASSFQTAGQAYYEQYF
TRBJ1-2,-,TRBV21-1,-,TGTGCCAGCAGCAAAGTAACCGGGACAGGGGGCCGTGGCTACACCTTC,CASSKVTGTGGRGYTF
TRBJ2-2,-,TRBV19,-,TGTGCCAGTAGTATAGATCCAGCAGCGCCCGGGGAGCTGTTTTTT,CASSIDPAAPGELFF
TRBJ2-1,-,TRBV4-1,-,TGCGCCAGCAGCCGGACCCCGGGCTCCTACAATGAGCAGTTCTTC,CASSRTPGSYNEQFF
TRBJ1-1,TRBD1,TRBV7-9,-,TGTGCCAGCAGCCCGGACAGGGACGCTGAAGCTTTCTTT,CASSPDRDAEAFF
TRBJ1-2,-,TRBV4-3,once,TGCGCCAGCAGCCAAGAAGAGGGGATCTATGGCTACACCTTC,CASSQEEGIYGYTF
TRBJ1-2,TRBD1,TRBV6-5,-,TGTGCCAGCAGTTACTCGCAGGGGGCAATAGGCTACACCTTC,CASSYSQGAIGYTF
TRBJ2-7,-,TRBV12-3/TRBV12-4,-,TGTGCCAGCAGTTTGGGCAGTCTCTACGAGCAGTACTTC,CASSLGSLYEQYF
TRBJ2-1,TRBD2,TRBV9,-,TGTGCCAGCAGCGTAGGCGAGCGGGGCTCCTACAATGAGCAGTTCTTC,CASSVGERGSYNEQFF
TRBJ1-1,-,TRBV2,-,TGTGCCAGCATTGAGGGCAGCTTGAACACTGAAGCTTTCTTT,CASIEGSLNTEAFF
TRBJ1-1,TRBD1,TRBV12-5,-,TGTGCTAGTGGGGGGCATTCGGACAGGGGAGGACCGCTTAACACTGAAGCTTTCTTT,CASGGHSDRGGPLNTEAFF
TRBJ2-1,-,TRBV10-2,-,TGCGCCAGCAGTGGGCTGGGTGGCGGGCAGACATCCTACAATGAGCAGTTCTTC,CASSGLGGGQTSYNEQFF
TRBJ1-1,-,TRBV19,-,TGTGCCAGTAGTATAGCTGGCAGCCTGAACACTGAAGCTTTCTTT,CASSIAGSLNTEAFF
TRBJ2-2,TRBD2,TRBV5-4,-,TGTGCCAGCAGCCTAGCGGTGTCCACCGGGGAGCTGTTTTTT,CASSLAVSTGELFF
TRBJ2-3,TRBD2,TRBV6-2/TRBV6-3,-,TGTGCCAGCAGTTGGACTAGCGGGAGCGTTAGGCCAGATACGCAGTATTTT,CASSWTSGSVRPDTQYF
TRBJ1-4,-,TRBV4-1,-,TGCGCCAGCAGCCATCCAGGGATCACTGAAAAACTGTTTTTT,CASSHPGITEKLFF
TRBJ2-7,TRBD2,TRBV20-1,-,TGCAGTGCTAGTTCTGGGCTAGCGGCCCCCTACGAGCAGTACTTC,CSASSGLAAPYEQYF
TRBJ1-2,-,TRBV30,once,TGTGCCTGGAGTGCGGGGACGGCGGCCGGGGGTTATGGCTACACCTTC,CAWSAGTAAGGYGYTF
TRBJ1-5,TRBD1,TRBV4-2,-,TGTGCCAGCAGCCAAGTAGGGGGACAGGGTGTTTGGTTTGATCAGCCCCAGCATTTT,CASSQVGGQGVWFDQPQHF
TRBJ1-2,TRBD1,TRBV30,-,TGTGCCTGGAGTGCCCGGGACAGGTCTTCGCCCACCTTC,CAWSARDRSSPTF
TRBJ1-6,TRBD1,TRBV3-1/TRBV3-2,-,TGTGCCAGCAGCCGACAGGGGAGTAATTCACCCCTCCACTTT,CASSRQGSNSPLHF
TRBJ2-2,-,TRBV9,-,TGTGCCAGCAGCGTTACCCCCTATACTCTCCTCCCACGCGCCGGGGAGCTGTTTTTT,CASSVTPYTLLPRAGELFF
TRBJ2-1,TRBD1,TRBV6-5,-,TGTGCCAGCAGGCGTGAGGGGACAGGGGCTAAGTTCTTC,CASRREGTGAKFF
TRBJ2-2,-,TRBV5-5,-,TGTGCCAGCAGCTTGGGGAGCCGGACGACCACGAACACCGGGGAGCTGTTTTTT,CASSLGSRTTTNTGELFF
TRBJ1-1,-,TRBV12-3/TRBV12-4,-,TGTGCCAGCAGAGGCCCGCCGGGTGAAGCTTTCTTT,CASRGPPGEAFF
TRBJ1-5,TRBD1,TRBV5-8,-,TGTGCCAGCAGCCCCGAGGGGACAGCAGGCAATCAGCCCCAGCATTTT,CASSPEGTAGNQPQHF
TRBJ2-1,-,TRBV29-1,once,TGCAGCGTTACCACAAGCTCCTACAATGAGCAGTTCTTC,CSVTTSSYNEQFF
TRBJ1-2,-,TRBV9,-,TGTGCCAGCAGCGGCCGAAGGGGGGGGGACTTTAACTATGGCTACACCTTC,CASSGRRGGDFNYGYTF
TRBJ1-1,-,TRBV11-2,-,TGTGCCAGCAGCTTTACCCCCCGGGGCGTGGGCACTGAAGCTTTCTTT,CASSFTPRGVGTEAFF
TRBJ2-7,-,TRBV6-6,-,TGTGCCAGCAGTATTGAGGCGTTGGTGCAGTACTTC,CASSIEALVQYF
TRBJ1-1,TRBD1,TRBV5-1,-,TGCGCCAGCAGCTATTCCGGGACAGGGGACCCCACTGAAGCTTTCTTT,CASSYSGTGDPTEAFF
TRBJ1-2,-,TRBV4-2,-,TGTGCCAGCAGCCAAGATTTGGCAGCGAACTATGGCTACACCTTC,CASSQDLAANYGYTF
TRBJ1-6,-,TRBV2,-,TGTGCCAGCGATCCCCGGGCAGGGCAGAATTCACCCCTCCACTTT,CASDPRAGQNSPLHF
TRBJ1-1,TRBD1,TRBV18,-,TGTGCCAGCTCCCAGGAACAGGGGCGCGCTAGATTTGGTGCTTTCTTT,CASSQEQGRARFGAFF
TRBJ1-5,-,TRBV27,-,TGTGCCAGCAGTTTATCGGGGTTCAATCAGCCCCAGCATTTT,CASSLSGFNQPQHF
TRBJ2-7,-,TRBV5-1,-,TGCGCCAGCAGCTTCACAGGATCCTACGAGCAGTACTTC,CASSFTGSYEQYF
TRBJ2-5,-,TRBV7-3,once,TGTGCCAGCAGCTTGGCGACCGAGGGGGAGACCCAGTACTTC,CASSLATEGETQYF
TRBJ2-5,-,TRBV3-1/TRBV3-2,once,TGTGCCAGCAGCCAAGTCGGTGGGGGAACTCAAGAGACCCAGTACTTC,CASSQVGGGTQETQYF
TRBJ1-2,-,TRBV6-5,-,TGTGCCAGCAGTTACGCAGGGCTGGGGGTGAGGGGCTACACCTTC,CASSYAGLGVRGYTF
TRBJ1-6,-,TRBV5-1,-,TGCGCCAGCAGCTTGGATAATTCCCCACCCCTCCACTTT,CASSLDNSPPLHF
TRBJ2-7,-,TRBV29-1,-,TGCAGCGTTGAAGATCCGGTAGGATACGAGCAGTACTTC,CSVEDPVGYEQYF
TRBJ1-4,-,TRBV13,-,TGTGCCAGCAGCCCCCGGGGGGGGGATTCGAGTGAAAAACTGTTTTTT,CASSPRGGDSSEKLFF
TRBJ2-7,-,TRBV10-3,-,TGTGCCATCAGTAAGTCCTTTCTATCTAGCGACACCTACGAGCAGTACTTC,CAISKSFLSSDTYEQYF
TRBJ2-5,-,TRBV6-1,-,TGTGCCAGCAGTGAAGCCGACGGACCGGGGACCCAGTACTTC,CASSEADGPGTQYF
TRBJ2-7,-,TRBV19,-,TGTGCCAGTAGTATAGGGGGCGGGATAGGGAACGAGCAGTACTTC,CASSIGGGIGNEQYF